These 16 T cell receptor beta chains were all obtained from the same sample, sequenced in a study of long-term antiretroviral therapy in people with HIV. Survey level was the resolution at which the v3.0 immunoSEQ assay ran. The data were produced by immunoSEQ multiplex PCR, yet TCRdb's version contains in-frame clones alone and is incomplete. The data contain about 21,000 clones, 88% of them seen just once; the ten biggest clones take up roughly 3.6%. Sequencing was performed on unsorted PBMCs, taken 2.3 years after starting antiretroviral therapy. The receptors stem from a man between 60 and 75 years old with HIV.

The chain uses TRBV2 and TRBJ2-3; D unclear. The CDR3 consists of 10 residues. Germline CDR1 SNHLY, CDR2 FYNNEI. V lost 9 bases, J lost 10 bases, and 11 bases lay in between. The CDR3 loop is CASIVGSQYF. Written as DNA, the CDR3 is TGTGCCAGTATTGTTGGGTCGCAGTATTTT.

The gene calls are TRBV9 and TRBJ2-3; no firm D call. Trimming removed 0 bases at V and 0 bases at J, with 8 bases between. Germline V CDR1 and CDR2: SGDLS, YYNGEE. The CDR3 spans 15 residues. CDR3 DNA: TGTGCCAGCAGCGTAGAAGCGCCTAGCACAGATACGCAGTATTTT. It specifies CASSVEAPSTDTQYF.

This clone was seen only once. This chain connects TRBV9 to TRBJ2-7; D is possibly TRBD2 (6 bases). The CDR3 loop spans 15 amino acids. Germline V gene lookup returns CDR1 SGDLS and CDR2 YYNGEE. V was pared by 3 bases and J by 3 bases, with 16 bases between. CDR3: CASSAQVGGGYEQYF. CDR3 in DNA: TGTGCCAGCAGCGCACAGGTGGGGGGAGGCTACGAGCAGTACTTC.

This clone came up once. V and J are TRBV5-4 and TRBJ2-1; the match to TRBD1 covers 12 bases. The CDR3 consists of 15 residues. The junction had 8 bases not matched to a gene; V was cut back by 4 bases and J by 9 bases. Germline V lookup: CDR1 SGHNT, CDR2 YYREEE (reference sequence). CDR3 amino acids: CASSSPGTGGREQFF. Written as DNA, the CDR3 is TGTGCCAGCAGCAGCCCCGGGACAGGGGGCCGTGAGCAGTTCTTC.

This clone was seen once. This sequence joins TRBV10-2 and TRBJ2-7, with D perhaps matching TRBD1 (5 bases). Germline CDR1 reads WSHSY; CDR2 reads SAAADI. This CDR3 contains 16 residues. V lost 0 bases, J lost 2 bases, and 14 bases lay in between. The CDR3: CASSESLGVGAYEQYF. CDR3 DNA sequence: TGCGCCAGCAGTGAGTCGCTTGGGGTAGGGGCCTACGAGCAGTACTTC.

Here the CDR3 reads CASSPSGGVTGELFF. CDR3 DNA sequence: TGTGCCAGCTCACCGAGCGGGGGAGTCACCGGGGAGCTGTTTTTT. This chain connects TRBV18 to TRBJ2-2; TRBD2 matches 8 bases. CDR1 and CDR2 from the germline V gene are KGHSH and LQKENI. CDR3 length: 15 residues. V dropped 3 bases and J dropped 4; count of bases not matched to a gene: 4. Full variable domain (missing parts from reference TRBV18 and TRBJ2-2): NAGVMQNPRHLVRRRGQEARLRCSPMKGHSHVYWYRQLPEEGLKFMVYLQKENIIDESGMPKERFSAEFPKEGPSILRIQQVVRGDSAAYFCASSPSGGVTGELFFGEGSRLTVL.

This chain uses TRBV11-1 with TRBJ2-7; D is unclear. CDR1 and CDR2 (germline): SGHAT, FQDESV (reference sequence). The CDR3 runs 15 residues. V lost 1 base and J lost 2, with 12 bases in between. In DNA, the CDR3 is TGTGCCAGCAGCTTAGATAGAGCCCGGGCCTACGAGCAGTACTTC. Protein sequence: CASSLDRARAYEQYF.

This sequence joins TRBV30 and TRBJ2-5; a possible D gene is TRBD1 (5 bases). In germline, CDR1 is GTSNPN, CDR2 SVGIG (reference sequence). Trimming pared 0 bases from V and 0 bases from J, leaving 11 bases between. CDR3 length: 15 amino acids. The CDR3 here is CAWSVDTTNQETQYF. The CDR3 coding sequence is TGTGCCTGGAGTGTGGACACAACCAACCAAGAGACCCAGTACTTC. Supplemented by reference TRBV30 and TRBJ2-5, the full variable domain reads SQTIHQWPATLVQPVGSPLSLECTVEGTSNPNLYWYRQAAGRGLQLLFYSVGIGQISSEVPQNLSASRPQDRQFILSSKKLLLSDSGFYLCAWSVDTTNQETQYFGPGTRLLVL.

The V call is TRBV5-1, the J call TRBJ2-1; no clear D gene. This CDR3 region has 14 residues. V lost 2 bases, J lost 2 bases, and 8 bases lay in between. Germline-derived CDR1 and CDR2 are SGHRS and YFSETQ. CDR3 loop: CASSFGDTYNEQFF. The CDR3 region has the DNA TGCGCCAGCAGCTTCGGAGATACCTACAATGAGCAGTTCTTC. The entire variable domain, with the rest obtained from reference TRBV5-1 and TRBJ2-1, is as follows: KAGVTQTPRYLIKTRGQQVTLSCSPISGHRSVSWYQQTPGQGLQFLFEYFSETQRNKGNFPGRFSGRQFSNSRSEMNVSTLELGDSALYLCASSFGDTYNEQFFGPGTRLTVL.

This chain links TRBV9 with TRBJ1-2, with D unresolved. V was clipped by 4 bases and J by 4 bases, with 11 bases between them. The CDR3 spans 13 residues. The germline V gene has CDR1 SGDLS and CDR2 YYNGEE. The CDR3 spells CASSLRGVYGYTF. Written as DNA, the CDR3 is TGTGCCAGCAGCCTCCGGGGAGTCTATGGCTACACCTTC.

The chain combines TRBV5-6 with TRBJ1-1; D might be TRBD1 (6 bases). CDR1 and CDR2 (germline): SGHDT, YYEEEE. V lost 4 bases and J lost 1, with 14 bases in between. The CDR3 spans 15 residues. The CDR3: CASSPRWGANTEAFF. CDR3 in DNA: TGTGCCAGCAGCCCCCGGTGGGGGGCGAACACTGAAGCTTTCTTT.

As DNA, the CDR3 is TGTGCCAGCTCACCCGGACAGCTCTACGAGCAGTACTTC. Residues: CASSPGQLYEQYF. This chain connects TRBV18 to TRBJ2-7; weak D call: TRBD1 (6 bases). From germline, CDR1 is KGHSH and CDR2 LQKENI. The CDR3 sequence is 13 residues long. Trimming removed 3 bases at V and 3 bases at J, with 9 bases between.

The V and J genes are TRBV18 and TRBJ2-3, with TRBD2 as a possible D gene (5 bases). This CDR3 has 22 amino acids. V lost 3 bases and J 2 bases, leaving 33 bases between the germline ends. From germline, CDR1 is KGHSH and CDR2 LQKENI. CDR3 protein: CASSPSWQGDARLLDITDTQYF. DNA for the CDR3: TGTGCCAGCTCACCCAGCTGGCAAGGTGACGCCCGATTACTAGACATCACAGATACGCAGTATTTT.

The chain recombines TRBV9 with TRBJ2-7; TRBD2 agrees at 9 bases. Looked up from germline, CDR1 is SGDLS and CDR2 is YYNGEE. Losses at the gene ends were 4 bases for V and 1 base for J; bases not matched to a gene: 6. The CDR3 spans 15 residues. For the CDR3, the DNA is TGTGCCAGCAGCCTTAGCGGGAGTGCTTCCTACGAGCAGTACTTC. Residues: CASSLSGSASYEQYF.

The chain combines TRBV5-5 with TRBJ1-1, with D uncertain. V was shortened by 4 bases and J by 11 bases, with 18 bases between the two germline ends. This CDR3 contains 13 residues. Germline CDR1 and CDR2: SGHKS and YYEKEE (reference sequence). CDR3 protein: CASSPSASSWAFF. DNA for the CDR3: TGTGCCAGCAGCCCCAGTGCATCCTCTTGGGCTTTCTTT. The whole variable domain, filled in from reference TRBV5-5 and TRBJ1-1, reads DAGVTQSPTHLIKTRGQQVTLRCSPISGHKSVSWYQQVLGQGPQFIFQYYEKEERGRGNFPDRFSARQFPNYSSELNVNALLLGDSALYLCASSPSASSWAFFGQGTRLTVV.

This CDR3 reads CASSLGRAGPTDTQYF. In DNA, the CDR3 is TGTGCCAGCAGCTTAGGTAGAGCGGGGCCTACAGATACGCAGTATTTT. V usage is TRBV7-9 and J usage is TRBJ2-3; 7 bases map to TRBD2. V lost 1 base and J lost 3; bases outside the gene matches: 7. The CDR3 is 16 amino acids. Germline-derived CDR1 and CDR2 are SEHNR and FQNEAQ (reference sequence). The whole variable domain, filled in from reference TRBV7-9 and TRBJ2-3, reads DTGVSQNPRHKITKRGQNVTFRCDPISEHNRLYWYRQTLGQGPEFLTYFQNEAQLEKSRLLSDRFSAERPKGSFSTLEIQRTEQGDSAMYLCASSLGRAGPTDTQYFGPGTRLTVL.